The clone carrying this T cell receptor (beta chain) was detected a few times. The target antigen is unknown. The V and J ends lost 0 bases and 1 base, in that order; junction bases with no gene match: 8. Germline assignment: CDR1 SGDLS and CDR2 YYNGEE. The CDR3 runs to 18 residues. The data were taken from a study of early T cells in non-severe SARS-CoV-2 infection. Across the whole study: The sequenced material was bulk RNA from unsorted whole blood, and its chains were unpaired. Findings and limits, study-wide: The VDJdb matching leaned toward anti-spike CD8 responses and overlooked private and CD4 specificities.

Individual cDNA molecules received unique molecular identifiers. One entry per CDR3 protein, called by TCRdb with MiXCR from the 5' RACE reads. The sample shows approximately 110,000 distinct CDR3 sequences, more than 12% of them seen only once. This sequence was found in an adult who was a healthcare worker with PCR-confirmed SARS-CoV-2 infection or an uninfected control (not recorded which). This rearrangement joins TRBV9 to TRBJ2-1; TRBD2 agrees at 9 bases. Material: whole blood. The CDR3 here is CASSVGSGGRESYNEQFF. CDR3 coding DNA: TGTGCCAGCAGCGTAGGTAGCGGGGGCCGCGAATCCTACAATGAGCAGTTCTTC.